This T cell receptor (beta chain) was documented in a study of CD8+CD57+ T cells in acquired aplastic anemia. About the research overall: When averaged, DNA from sorted CD4+ and CD8+ cells came to about 3 ug.

Study conclusions and caveats: Patients and controls had CD8+ Simpson's diversity values that were not significantly distinct. Common to patients and controls were roughly 30 CD8+ CDR3 sequences.

V shed 5 bases, J shed 10 bases, and the junction held 7 bases outside the gene matches. Germline assignment: CDR1 LNHDA and CDR2 SQIVND (reference sequence). The CDR3 loop spans 14 amino acids. TCR beta VDJ and CDR3 were profiled, and genomic DNA was the template. In TCRdb, the reads were re-called with MiXCR into one record per CDR3 protein. The sample consists of more than 250,000 distinct CDR3 sequences, roughly half of them appearing once. This clonotype has only a few counts. The antigen remains unidentified. The J gene is TRBJ1-6, the V gene TRBV19; 8 nucleotides align to TRBD1. What was sequenced was sorted CD4+, CD8+, or CD8+CD57+ T cells (not recorded which) from PBMCs. The receptor was isolated from a human donor with severe aplastic anemia or a healthy control (not recorded which). In DNA, the CDR3 is TGTGCCAGTAGTGTCCGGGACAGGCAGTCACCCCTCCACTTT. It codes for CASSVRDRQSPLHF.